This T cell receptor (beta chain) was identified during a study of cytomegalovirus exposure and HLA in healthy donors. In this sample, this clone turned up a few times. Its antigen is unidentified. PCR employed 60 Vbeta and 13 Jbeta primers. TCRdb's table, derived via immunoSEQ multiplex PCR, lists solely in-frame clones and lacks some. Among 110,000 to 150,000 clones listed, roughly 80% were seen once. The trim removed 4 bases at V and 2 bases at J, leaving 7 bases unmatched. This CDR3 spans 16 amino acids. Germline lookup yields CDR1 SGHRS and CDR2 YFSETQ. Notes on the study in general: Presence/absence analyses took donor sequencing depth as roughly uniform.

The source of this sequence is a male donor in good health and CMV-seronegative. V usage is TRBV5-1 and J usage is TRBJ2-5, with 11 bases identical to TRBD1. Material for sequencing was PBMCs. The CDR3 spells CASSPGTGGWQETQYF. In DNA, the CDR3 is TGCGCCAGCAGCCCCGGGACAGGGGGGTGGCAAGAGACCCAGTACTTC.